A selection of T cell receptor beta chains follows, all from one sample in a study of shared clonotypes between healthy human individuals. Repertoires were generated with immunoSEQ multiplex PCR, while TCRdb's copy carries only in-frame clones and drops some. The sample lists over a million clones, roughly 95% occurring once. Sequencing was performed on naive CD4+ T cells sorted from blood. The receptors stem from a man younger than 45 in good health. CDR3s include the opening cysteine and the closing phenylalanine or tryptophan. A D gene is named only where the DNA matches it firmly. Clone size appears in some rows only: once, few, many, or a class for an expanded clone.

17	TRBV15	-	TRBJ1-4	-	TGTGCCACCAGCAGAGAGTCTCCGGGAGCAACTAATGAAAAACTGTTTTTT	CATSRESPGATNEKLFF
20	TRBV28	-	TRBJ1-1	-	TGTGCCAGCAGTTTATGGAGGATTGGGCGGGCAACCAAACTGAACACTGAAGCTTTCTTT	CASSLWRIGRATKLNTEAFF
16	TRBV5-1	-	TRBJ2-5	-	TGCGCCAGCAGCTTGAAAACCGGCGGGACACAAGAGACCCAGTACTTC	CASSLKTGGTQETQYF
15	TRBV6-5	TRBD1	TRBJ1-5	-	TGTGCCAGCCGAGTAGGGGGCGCCGGCAATCAGCCCCAGCATTTT	CASRVGGAGNQPQHF
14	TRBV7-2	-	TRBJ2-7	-	TGTGCCAGCACCCTCCTTGGGGCCGGCTACGAGCAGTACTTC	CASTLLGAGYEQYF
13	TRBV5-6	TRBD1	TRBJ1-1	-	TGTGCCAGCAGCACAGGGGGCGGCACTGAAGCTTTCTTT	CASSTGGGTEAFF
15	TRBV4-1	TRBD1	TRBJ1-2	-	TGCGCCAGCAGTCTTCCGGACAGGGCGATTCATGGCTACACCTTC	CASSLPDRAIHGYTF
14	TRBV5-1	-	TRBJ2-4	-	TGCGCCAGCAGCCCCACCCTAGCCAAAAACATTCAGTACTTC	CASSPTLAKNIQYF
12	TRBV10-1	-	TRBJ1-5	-	TGCGCCAGCGGCCAGGGCAATCAGCCCCAGCATTTT	CASGQGNQPQHF
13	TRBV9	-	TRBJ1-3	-	TGTGCCAGCAGCGCTGCCAGCGGAAACACCATATATTTT	CASSAASGNTIYF
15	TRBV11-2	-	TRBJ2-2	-	TGTGCCAGCAGCTTCAAGACGGGGGCTAACGGGGAGCTGTTTTTT	CASSFKTGANGELFF
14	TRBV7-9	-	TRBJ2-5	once	TGTGCCAGCAGCTTACTGACGGGAACGGAGACCCAGTACTTC	CASSLLTGTETQYF
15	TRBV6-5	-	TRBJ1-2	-	TGTGCCAGCAGTTACTCGCGGGCGGCCTCCTATGGCTACACCTTC	CASSYSRAASYGYTF
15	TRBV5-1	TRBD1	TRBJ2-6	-	TGCGCCAGCGCTCGACAGGGGTCTGGGGCCAACGTCCTGACTTTC	CASARQGSGANVLTF
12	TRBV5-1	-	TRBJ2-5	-	TGCGCCAGCAGTTATAACTTGGAGACCCAGTACTTC	CASSYNLETQYF
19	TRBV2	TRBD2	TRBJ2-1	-	TGTGCCAGCAGTGAAGAACAGGGTAGGGCGGGAGGTATAAACAATGAGCAGTTCTTC	CASSEEQGRAGGINNEQFF
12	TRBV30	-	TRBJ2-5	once	TGTGCCTGGAGTGTGCGTAGAGAGACCCAGTACTTC	CAWSVRRETQYF
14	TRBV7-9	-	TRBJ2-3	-	TGTGCCAGCAGCCGGTCTACTAGCACAGATACGCAGTATTTT	CASSRSTSTDTQYF
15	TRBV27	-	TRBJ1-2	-	TGTGCCAGCAGTTCGGCTGGCGCTCTGAGGTATGGCTACACCTTC	CASSSAGALRYGYTF
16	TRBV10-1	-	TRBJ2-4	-	TGCGCCAGCAGTGAGTCAAGCGGGTTAGCCAAAAACATTCAGTACTTC	CASSESSGLAKNIQYF
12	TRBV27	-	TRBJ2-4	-	TGTGCCAGCAGTTCCCAGGGGCGCATTCAGTACTTC	CASSSQGRIQYF
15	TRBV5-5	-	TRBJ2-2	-	TGTGCCAGCAGCTCTCTAGGGGGTAACACCGGGGAGCTGTTTTTT	CASSSLGGNTGELFF
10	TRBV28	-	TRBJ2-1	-	TGTGCCACCCTCTACAATGAGCAGTTCTTC	CATLYNEQFF
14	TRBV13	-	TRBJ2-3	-	TGTGCCAGCAGCTTATTTGAGAGCACAGATACGCAGTATTTT	CASSLFESTDTQYF
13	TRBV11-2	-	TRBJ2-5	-	TGTGCCAGCAGCCCAACATTGGGTTGGGCCCAGTACTTC	CASSPTLGWAQYF
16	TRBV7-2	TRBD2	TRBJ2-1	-	TGTGCCAGCAGCCGGAGGGCTAGCGGGAGGGATCGGGAGCAGTTCTTC	CASSRRASGRDREQFF
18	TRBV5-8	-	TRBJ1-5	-	TGTGCCAGCAGCTTTCGGGACATGACGTTTGGGCGCAATCAGCCCCAGCATTTT	CASSFRDMTFGRNQPQHF
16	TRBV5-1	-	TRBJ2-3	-	TGCGCCAGCAGCTTGGTGGGCGCTAGCCGCACAGATACGCAGTATTTT	CASSLVGASRTDTQYF
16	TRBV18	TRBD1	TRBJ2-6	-	TGTGCCAGCTCACCTCCAGGGGACAGGGGGCTAGACGTCCTGACTTTC	CASSPPGDRGLDVLTF
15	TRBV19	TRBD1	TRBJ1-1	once	TGTGCCAGTATGCCACCGGGACAGGGGTCCACTGAAGCTTTCTTT	CASMPPGQGSTEAFF
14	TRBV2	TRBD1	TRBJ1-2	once	TGTGCCAGCAACCGACAGGGAGCTAACTATGGCTACACCTTC	CASNRQGANYGYTF
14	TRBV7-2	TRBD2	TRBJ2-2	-	TGTGCCAGCAGCCCGGGACTACGCACCGGGGAGCTGTTTTTT	CASSPGLRTGELFF
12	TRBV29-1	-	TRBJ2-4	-	TGCAGCGCCGGGGGAGCTCAAAACATTCAGTACTTC	CSAGGAQNIQYF
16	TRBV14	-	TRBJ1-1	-	TGTGCCAGCAGCCAAGATTTGCCGGGGGTCGGGACTGAAGCTTTCTTT	CASSQDLPGVGTEAFF
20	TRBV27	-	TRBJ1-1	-	TGTGCCAGCAGTTTAAGGGTGGGGGGCCCGTGGGGACAAGAGAACACTGAAGCTTTCTTT	CASSLRVGGPWGQENTEAFF
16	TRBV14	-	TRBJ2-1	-	TGTGCCAGCAGCCAAGGACGGCCAAGCTCCTACAATGAGCAGTTCTTC	CASSQGRPSSYNEQFF
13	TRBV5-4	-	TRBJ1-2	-	TGTGCCAGCAGTATCGGGGCGAGGGATGGCTACACCTTC	CASSIGARDGYTF
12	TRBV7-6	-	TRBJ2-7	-	TGTGCCAGCAGCCCGACAGGCTACGAGCAGTACTTC	CASSPTGYEQYF
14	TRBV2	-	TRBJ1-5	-	TGTGCCAGCAGCGGGACGGCCCCAAGTCAGCCCCAGCATTTT	CASSGTAPSQPQHF
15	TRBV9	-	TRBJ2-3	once	TGTGCCAGCAGCGTAGATTTTCAGTCTTTGGATACGCAGTATTTT	CASSVDFQSLDTQYF
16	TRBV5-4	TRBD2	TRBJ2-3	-	TGTGCCAGCAGCTTCCGGACTAGCGGGACCACAGATACGCAGTATTTT	CASSFRTSGTTDTQYF
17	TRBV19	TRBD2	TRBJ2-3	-	TGTGCCAGTAGTATCTTTACTAGCGGAACTAGCACAGATACGCAGTATTTT	CASSIFTSGTSTDTQYF
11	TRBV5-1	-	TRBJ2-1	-	TGCGCCAGCAGCCCGGGACTCAAGCAGTTCTTC	CASSPGLKQFF
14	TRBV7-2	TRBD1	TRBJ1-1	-	TGTGCCAGCAGCTTAATAAGGACAGGGAGTGAAGCTTTCTTT	CASSLIRTGSEAFF
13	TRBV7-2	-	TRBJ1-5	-	TGTGCCAGCAGCCGGCAGGGTAATCAGCCCCAGCATTTT	CASSRQGNQPQHF
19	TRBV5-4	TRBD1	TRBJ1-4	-	TGTGCCAGCAGCCTCCGGGGAACAGGGGCAGGGGCAACTAATGAAAAACTGTTTTTT	CASSLRGTGAGATNEKLFF
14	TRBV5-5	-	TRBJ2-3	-	TGTGCCAGCAGCTTAGCGGGTTGGGGTGGGACGCAGTATTTT	CASSLAGWGGTQYF
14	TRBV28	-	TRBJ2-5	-	TGTGCCAGCAGTCCCCCCGTCGTGGTGGAGACCCAGTACTTC	CASSPPVVVETQYF
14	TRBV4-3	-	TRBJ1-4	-	TGCGCCAGCAGCCAACGGACCCAAGTAGAAAAACTGTTTTTT	CASSQRTQVEKLFF
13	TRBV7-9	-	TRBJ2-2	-	TGTGCCAGCAGCTTATCTTCCTTAGGGGCGCTGTTTTTT	CASSLSSLGALFF
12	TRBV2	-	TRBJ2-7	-	TGTGCCAGCACTGGGCGGTCCTACGAGCAGTACTTC	CASTGRSYEQYF
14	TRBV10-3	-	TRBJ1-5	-	TGTGCCATCAGTGAGTCGGCAGGGAGTCAGCCCCAGCATTTT	CAISESAGSQPQHF